This T cell receptor beta chain was obtained from a study of OX40 agonist ivuxolimab in advanced cancers. This clone has just one count. The length of the CDR3 is 19 residues. CDR1 is SGHTA, CDR2 FQGTGA, per germline. V lost 3 bases, J lost 6 bases, and 18 bases stayed unmatched. The assay was immunoSEQ multiplex PCR, and TCRdb's table has in-frame clones only and misses some. The sample holds roughly 140,000 clones, under 95% seen once. Sample: CD4+ or CD8+ T cells sorted from blood, taken in a trial of the OX40 agonist ivuxolimab. This receptor was taken from an adult with an advanced solid tumor such as melanoma, head and neck, liver or kidney cancer. The chain has TRBV7-3 and TRBJ1-5, with 9 bases matching TRBD1. The CDR3 sequence: CASSFHPERPGQGSQPQHF. In DNA form, the CDR3 reads TGTGCCAGCAGCTTCCACCCCGAACGGCCGGGACAGGGATCTCAGCCCCAGCATTTT.